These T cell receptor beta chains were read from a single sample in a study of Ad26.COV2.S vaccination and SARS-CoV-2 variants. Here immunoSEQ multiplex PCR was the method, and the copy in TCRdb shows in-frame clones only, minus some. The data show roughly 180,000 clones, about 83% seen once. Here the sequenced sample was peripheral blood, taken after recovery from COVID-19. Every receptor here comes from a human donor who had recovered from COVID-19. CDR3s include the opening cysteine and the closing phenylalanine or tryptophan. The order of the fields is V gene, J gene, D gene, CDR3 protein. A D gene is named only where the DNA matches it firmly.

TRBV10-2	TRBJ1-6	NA	CASSERDTNNSPLHF
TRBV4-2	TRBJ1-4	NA	CASSQGRLGEKLFF
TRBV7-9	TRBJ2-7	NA	CASSLNGRVYEQYF
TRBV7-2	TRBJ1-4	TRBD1	CASSKEGQLGVEKLFF
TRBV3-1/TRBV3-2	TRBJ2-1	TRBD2	CASSQGTASGYNEQFF
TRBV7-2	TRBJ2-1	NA	CASSLGWNNEQFF
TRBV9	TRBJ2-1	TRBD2	CASSVAGSGGLQDEQFF
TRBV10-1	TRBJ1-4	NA	CASSIPVWGEKLFF
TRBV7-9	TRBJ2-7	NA	CASSGRSYEQYF
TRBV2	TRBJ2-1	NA	CASILDRASLNEQFF
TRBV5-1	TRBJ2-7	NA	CASSLGPGVIYEQYF
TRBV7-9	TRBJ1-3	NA	CASLLQSSFQGFGNTIYF
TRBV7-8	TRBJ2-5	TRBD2	CASSGPRLAGGGETQYF
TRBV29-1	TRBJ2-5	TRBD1	CSAQDREKETQYF
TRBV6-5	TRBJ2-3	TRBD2	CASRNIAGGTDTQYF
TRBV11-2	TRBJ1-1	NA	CASSLSVKNTEAFF
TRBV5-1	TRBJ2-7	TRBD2	CASSLEAGGPAYEQYF
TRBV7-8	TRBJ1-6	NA	CASSRPISPLHF
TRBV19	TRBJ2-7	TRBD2	CASSALHSGGAEYEQYF
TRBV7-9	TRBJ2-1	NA	CASSFGRGQDLGNEQFF
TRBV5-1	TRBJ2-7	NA	CASRNGSYMDQSHEQYF
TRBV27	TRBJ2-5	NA	CASSLWGEETQYF
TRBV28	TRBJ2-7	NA	CASTRSGTPGQYF
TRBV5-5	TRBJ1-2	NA	CASSPWVGGNYGYTF
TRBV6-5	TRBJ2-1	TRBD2	CASSRLAGNYNEQFF
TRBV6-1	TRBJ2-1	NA	CASKVADSYNEQFF
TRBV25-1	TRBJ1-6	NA	CASSRKLTNSPLHF